Listed here are 19 T cell receptor beta chains from one sample, sequenced in a study of blood T cell repertoires in COVID-19. TCRdb's table, derived via immunoSEQ multiplex PCR, lists solely in-frame clones and lacks some. The sample has under 400,000 clones, roughly 89% seen once. The sample consisted of peripheral blood. The receptors stem from a man aged 18 to 35 with active or convalescent COVID-19.

J is TRBJ2-3 and V is TRBV24-1; 10 bases are shared with TRBD2. The trim removed 4 bases at V and 2 bases at J, leaving 5 bases unmatched. CDR1 is KGHDR and CDR2 is SFDVKD in the germline V gene. CDR3 length: 16 amino acids. CDR3 in amino acids: CATSDMSGGATDTQYF. The CDR3 DNA sequence: TGTGCCACCAGTGACATGAGCGGGGGGGCCACAGATACGCAGTATTTT.

This clone was detected once. This chain links TRBV28 with TRBJ1-4; D perhaps matches TRBD1 (5 bases). Trimming stripped 2 bases from V and 6 bases from J, with 10 bases between. The CDR3 loop spans 14 amino acids. In germline, CDR1 is MDHEN, CDR2 SYDVKM. CDR3 nucleotide sequence: TGTGCCAGCAGTTTAAATGGCAGGGATGAAAAACTGTTTTTT. Encoded protein: CASSLNGRDEKLFF. Together with reference TRBV28 and TRBJ1-4, the CDR3 gives the full variable domain: DVKVTQSSRYLVKRTGEKVFLECVQDMDHENMFWYRQDPGLGLRLIYFSYDVKMKEKGDIPEGYSVSREKKERFSLILESASTNQTSMYLCASSLNGRDEKLFFGSGTQLSVL.

The chain uses TRBV3-1 (or the pseudogene TRBV3-2) and TRBJ1-1, with 8 nucleotides matching TRBD1. This CDR3 contains 16 residues. CDR1 is LGHDT and CDR2 is YNNKEL in the germline V gene (reference sequence). V lost 4 bases and J lost 0; bases outside the gene matches: 7. The CDR3 DNA reads TGTGCCAGCAGCCGGCGACAGGGGCTAATGAACACTGAAGCTTTCTTT. It specifies CASSRRQGLMNTEAFF.

The J gene is TRBJ1-2, the V gene TRBV19; D may be TRBD1 (6 bases). Trimming removed 6 bases at V and 4 bases at J, with 15 bases between. The length of the CDR3 is 14 residues. CDR1 LNHDA and CDR2 SQIVND come from the germline V gene (reference sequence). The chain's CDR3 is CASRINRDVYGYTF. CDR3 bases: TGTGCCAGTAGGATTAACAGGGATGTCTATGGCTACACCTTC.

This chain uses TRBV5-6 with TRBJ2-7; no reliable D call. The germline V and J ends were trimmed by 2 bases and 3 bases, with 9 bases remaining between them. This CDR3 has 13 amino acids. Germline-derived CDR1 and CDR2 are SGHDT and YYEEEE. This CDR3 reads CASSLGGNYEQYF. CDR3 in DNA: TGTGCCAGCAGCTTAGGCGGAAACTACGAGCAGTACTTC.

The V gene is TRBV7-9, the J gene TRBJ2-4, with D unresolved. Germline values: CDR1 SEHNR, CDR2 FQNEAQ (reference sequence). The CDR3 runs 16 residues. Between the trimmed V and J ends, which lost 1 base and 0 bases, there was a span of 10 bases. The CDR3 DNA reads TGTGCCAGCAGCTTAGACAGCTCAGTAGCCAAAAACATTCAGTACTTC. Its translation: CASSLDSSVAKNIQYF.

Turning to this clone: Other nucleotide sequences in the sample specify the same CDR3. The genes are TRBV6-5 and TRBJ1-6, with TRBD1 matching over 9 bases. Germline V gene data show CDR1 as MNHEY and CDR2 as SVGAGI. The CDR3 runs 14 residues. V trimming: 6 bases; J trimming: 7 bases; junction bases outside the gene matches: 4. Written as DNA, the CDR3 is TGTGCCAGCAGCCCCGGGACAGGGAATTCACCCCTCCACTTT. Translating gives CASSPGTGNSPLHF.

This clone occurred once. The chain is built from TRBV6-4 and TRBJ1-2; the match to TRBD1 covers 7 bases. V dropped 6 bases and J dropped 6; count of bases not matched to a gene: 7. CDR3 size: 13 residues. CDR1 is MRHNA and CDR2 is SNTAGT in the germline V gene. The CDR3 protein is CASRPGGQDGYTF. The DNA for the CDR3 is TGTGCCAGCAGGCCAGGGGGGCAGGATGGCTACACCTTC.

The chain joins TRBV2 to TRBJ2-2, with D possibly TRBD1 on 7 matching bases. This CDR3 spans 15 amino acids. CDR1 and CDR2 from the germline V gene are SNHLY and FYNNEI. V gave up 4 bases and J gave up 6 bases, with 15 bases separating them. The CDR3 sequence: CASSVGGDSSGELFF. The CDR3 DNA sequence: TGTGCCAGCAGTGTCGGAGGGGACAGTTCCGGGGAGCTGTTTTTT.

The rearrangement uses TRBV5-1 and TRBJ1-4; TRBD1 is a possible D gene (6 bases). Germline CDR1 and CDR2: SGHRS and YFSETQ. Between the trimmed V and J ends, which lost 1 base and 7 bases, there was a span of 14 bases. CDR3 size: 15 residues. The CDR3 reads CASSLTAGVGEKLFF. As DNA, the CDR3 is TGCGCCAGCAGCTTGACCGCAGGGGTTGGTGAAAAACTGTTTTTT. Filled out from reference TRBV5-1 and TRBJ1-4, the complete variable domain reads KAGVTQTPRYLIKTRGQQVTLSCSPISGHRSVSWYQQTPGQGLQFLFEYFSETQRNKGNFPGRFSGRQFSNSRSEMNVSTLELGDSALYLCASSLTAGVGEKLFFGSGTQLSVL.

This chain connects TRBV5-1 to TRBJ2-7, with TRBD1 matching over 7 bases. The CDR3 is made up of 14 amino acids. V trimming: 2 bases; J trimming: 3 bases; junction bases outside the gene matches: 5. Germline CDR1 is SGHRS and CDR2 is YFSETQ. The CDR3 sequence: CASSLATGNYEQYF. CDR3 nucleotide sequence: TGCGCCAGCAGCTTAGCGACAGGGAACTACGAGCAGTACTTC.

V gene TRBV4-3 combines with J gene TRBJ2-2; possible D gene TRBD1, 6 bases. Trimming took off 2 bases at V and 4 bases at J, with 14 bases between the two ends. There are 16 residues in the CDR3. Germline CDR1 LGHNA, CDR2 YSLEER. CDR3 sequence (DNA): TGCGCCAGCAGCCAAAACCCCTCAGGGGCCACCGGGGAGCTGTTTTTT. Translated: CASSQNPSGATGELFF.

The V call is TRBV28, the J call TRBJ1-2; no clear D gene. Germline V gives CDR1 MDHEN, CDR2 SYDVKM. The CDR3 is 13 amino acids. Trimming left V 5 bases short and J 4 bases short, with 11 bases between. The CDR3 coding sequence is TGTGCCAGCAGTCCTCGGTTCGTCTATGGCTACACCTTC. This gives the protein CASSPRFVYGYTF.

The chain has TRBV7-8 and TRBJ2-1; no clear D. Trimming shortened V by 3 bases and J by 2 bases, and 5 bases separated the two germline ends. The CDR3 covers 13 residues. Germline V gene sequence: CDR1 SGHVS, CDR2 FQNEAQ. This CDR3 is CASSFTAYNEQFF. CDR3 DNA sequence: TGTGCCAGCAGCTTCACAGCCTACAATGAGCAGTTCTTC.

Notes on this clone: This specimen includes other DNA sequences encoding the same CDR3. J is TRBJ2-7 and V is TRBV20-1; tentatively, D is TRBD2 (5 bases). CDR3 length equals 11 residues. The germline V gene has CDR1 DFQATT and CDR2 SNEGSKA (reference sequence). Trimming removed 6 bases from V and 3 bases from J, with 9 bases in between. The CDR3 nucleotides are TGCAGTGCCCCTCGGGACTACGAGCAGTACTTC. Protein product: CSAPRDYEQYF.

The gene calls are TRBV4-3 and TRBJ1-4; D gene uncertain. CDR1 and CDR2 (germline): LGHNA, YSLEER. Trimming shortened V by 2 bases and J by 0 bases, and 7 bases separated the two germline ends. The CDR3 covers 15 residues. DNA of the CDR3: TGCGCCAGCAGCCAATATCGTGCAACTAATGAAAAACTGTTTTTT. Encoded protein: CASSQYRATNEKLFF.

This sequence joins TRBV2 and TRBJ1-4; D is ambiguous. There are 16 residues in the CDR3. With 8 bases removed from V and 0 bases from J, the gap between germline ends came to 16 bases. Per germline, CDR1 SNHLY and CDR2 FYNNEI. Here the CDR3 reads CASRTGLQSTNEKLFF. The DNA for the CDR3 is TGTGCCAGCCGGACCGGACTACAGTCAACTAATGAAAAACTGTTTTTT.

J is TRBJ2-7 and V is TRBV6-6; 9 bases fit TRBD1. Germline values: CDR1 MNHNY, CDR2 SVGAGI (reference sequence). CDR3 length: 14 residues. V shed 4 bases, J shed 4 bases, and the junction held 5 bases outside the gene matches. The CDR3 sequence is CASSLDRGGYEQYF. The CDR3 DNA reads as TGTGCCAGCAGTTTGGACAGGGGCGGTTACGAGCAGTACTTC.

This clone appeared a single time. The V call is TRBV11-2, the J call TRBJ1-1; D is ambiguous. CDR3 length: 17 residues. Germline V lookup: CDR1 SGHAT, CDR2 FQNNGV. The germline V and J ends were trimmed by 2 bases and 5 bases, with 21 bases remaining between them. The CDR3 sequence is CASSLSGTYNTGTEAFF. The CDR3 DNA reads TGTGCCAGCAGCTTATCTGGTACATATAACACGGGGACTGAAGCTTTCTTT. Using reference TRBV11-2 and TRBJ1-1 for the parts outside the CDR3, the full variable domain is EAGVAQSPRYKIIEKRQSVAFWCNPISGHATLYWYQQILGQGPKLLIQFQNNGVVDDSQLPKDRFSAERLKGVDSTLKIQPAKLEDSAVYLCASSLSGTYNTGTEAFFGQGTRLTVV.